A single sample is the source of the 5 T cell receptor beta chains below, sequenced in a study of shared clonotypes between healthy human individuals. TCRdb's copy holds only in-frame clones and misses some; the assay was immunoSEQ multiplex PCR. The table includes roughly 1,800,000 clones, about 95% detected once. As defined, naive CD8 cells were CD45RO-negative and positively selected for CCR7, with terminally differentiated effector memory CD45RA+ cells excluded. Sequenced sample: naive CD8+ T cells sorted from blood. These receptors came from a man between 18 and 35 years old in good health.

V is TRBV6-1 and J is TRBJ2-7; 7 nucleotides align to TRBD2. The V segment lost 7 bases and the J segment 0 bases; nucleotides outside the gene matches: 9. Germline CDR1 MNHNS, CDR2 SASEGT. CDR3 length: 15 residues. CDR3 nucleotides: TGTGCCAGCATTCTAGCGGAGGCGACCTCCTACGAGCAGTACTTC. Protein product: CASILAEATSYEQYF.

This clone appeared once. The chain recombines TRBV19 with TRBJ2-7; weak D call: TRBD2 (5 bases). Trimming pared 3 bases from V and 3 bases from J, leaving 18 bases between. This CDR3 spans 16 amino acids. The germline V gene encodes CDR1 LNHDA and CDR2 SQIVND (reference sequence). The CDR3 nucleotides read TGTGCCAGTAGTATCCTCTATACAACGGGATTCTACGAGCAGTACTTC. Encoded protein: CASSILYTTGFYEQYF. The full variable domain, rest sourced from reference TRBV19 and TRBJ2-7, is DGGITQSPKYLFRKEGQNVTLSCEQNLNHDAMYWYRQDPGQGLRLIYYSQIVNDFQKGDIAEGYSVSREKKESFPLTVTSAQKNPTAFYLCASSILYTTGFYEQYFGPGTRLTVT.

Concerning this clone itself: This specimen includes other DNA sequences encoding the same CDR3. The chain couples TRBV5-6 to TRBJ2-7, with TRBD1 identical over 7 bases. V shed 0 bases and J 0 bases; nucleotides not matched to a gene: 3. There are 15 residues in the CDR3. Germline V CDR1 and CDR2: SGHDT, YYEEEE. The CDR3 reads CASSLGQGLSYEQYF. The CDR3 region has the DNA TGTGCCAGCAGCTTGGGACAGGGCCTCTCCTACGAGCAGTACTTC.

This sequence joins TRBV6-6 and TRBJ2-7; 10 nucleotides agree with TRBD2. Germline V gene lookup returns CDR1 MNHNY and CDR2 SVGAGI (reference sequence). CDR3 size: 13 residues. The trim removed 7 bases at V and 4 bases at J, leaving 4 bases unmatched. CDR3 in amino acids: CASTLLAGYEQYF. CDR3 DNA sequence: TGTGCCAGCACTCTACTAGCGGGGTACGAGCAGTACTTC.

The chain uses TRBV28 and TRBJ1-2; 8 bases match TRBD1. The germline gives CDR1 MDHEN, CDR2 SYDVKM. This CDR3 spans 14 amino acids. V shed 2 bases, J shed 6 bases, and the junction held 5 bases outside the gene matches. The CDR3 here is CASSLRQGANGYTF. CDR3 nucleotide sequence: TGTGCCAGCAGTTTAAGGCAGGGGGCGAATGGCTACACCTTC.